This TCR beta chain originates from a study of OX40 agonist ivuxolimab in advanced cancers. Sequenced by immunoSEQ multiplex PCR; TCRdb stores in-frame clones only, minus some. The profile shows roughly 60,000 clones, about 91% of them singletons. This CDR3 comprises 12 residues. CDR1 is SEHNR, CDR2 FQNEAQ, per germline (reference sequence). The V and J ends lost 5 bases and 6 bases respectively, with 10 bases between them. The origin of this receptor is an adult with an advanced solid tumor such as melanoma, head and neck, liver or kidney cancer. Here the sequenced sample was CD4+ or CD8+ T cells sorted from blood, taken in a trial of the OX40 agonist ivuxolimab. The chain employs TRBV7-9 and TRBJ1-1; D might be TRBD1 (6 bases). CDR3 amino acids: CASSDGGAEAFF. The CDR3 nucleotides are TGTGCCAGCAGCGACGGGGGCGCTGAAGCTTTCTTT.